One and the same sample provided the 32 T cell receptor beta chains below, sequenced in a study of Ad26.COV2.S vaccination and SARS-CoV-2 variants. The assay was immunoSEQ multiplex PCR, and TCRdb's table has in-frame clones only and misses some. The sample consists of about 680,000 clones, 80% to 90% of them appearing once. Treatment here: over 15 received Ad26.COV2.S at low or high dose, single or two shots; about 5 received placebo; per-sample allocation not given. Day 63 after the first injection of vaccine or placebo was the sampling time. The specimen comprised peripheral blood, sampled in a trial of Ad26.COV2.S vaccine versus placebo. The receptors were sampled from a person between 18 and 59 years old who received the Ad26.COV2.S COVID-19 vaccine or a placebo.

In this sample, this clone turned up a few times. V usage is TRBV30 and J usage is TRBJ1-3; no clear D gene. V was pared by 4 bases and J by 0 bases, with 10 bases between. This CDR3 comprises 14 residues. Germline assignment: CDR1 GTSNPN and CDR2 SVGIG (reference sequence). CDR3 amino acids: CAWTVSSSGNTIYF. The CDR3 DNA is TGTGCCTGGACTGTGTCTAGCTCTGGAAACACCATATATTTT.

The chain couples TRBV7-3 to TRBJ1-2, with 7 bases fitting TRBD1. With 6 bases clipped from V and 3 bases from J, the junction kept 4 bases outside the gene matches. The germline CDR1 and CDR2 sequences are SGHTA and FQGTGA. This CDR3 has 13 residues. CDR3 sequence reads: CASSPDRDYGYTF. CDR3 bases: TGTGCCAGCAGTCCAGACAGGGACTATGGCTACACCTTC.

The CDR3 loop reads CASRNLQTGGRETQYF. CDR3 nucleotide sequence: TGCGCCAGCAGGAATCTTCAGACAGGGGGCCGAGAGACCCAGTACTTC. The chain carries TRBV5-1 and TRBJ2-5; TRBD1 agrees at 10 bases. The CDR3 sequence is 16 residues long. CDR1 is SGHRS and CDR2 is YFSETQ in the germline V gene. The V and J ends lost 5 bases and 4 bases, in that order; junction bases with no gene match: 11.

The CDR3 coding sequence is TGTGCAAGTCGCTTATCGCAGCGGGAGGTCTCCTACGAGCAGTACTTC. Protein: CASRLSQREVSYEQYF. The gene calls are TRBV12-2 and TRBJ2-7; the tabulated D call, TRBD2, remains unverified against the DNA. TRBV12-2 is a recognized pseudogene. The CDR3 runs to 16 residues.

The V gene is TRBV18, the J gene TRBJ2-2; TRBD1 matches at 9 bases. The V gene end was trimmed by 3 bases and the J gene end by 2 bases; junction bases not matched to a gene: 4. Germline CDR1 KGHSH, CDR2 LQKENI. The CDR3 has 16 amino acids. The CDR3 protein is CASSPTGGANTGELFF. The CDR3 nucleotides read TGTGCCAGCTCACCCACAGGGGGCGCAAACACCGGGGAGCTGTTTTTT.

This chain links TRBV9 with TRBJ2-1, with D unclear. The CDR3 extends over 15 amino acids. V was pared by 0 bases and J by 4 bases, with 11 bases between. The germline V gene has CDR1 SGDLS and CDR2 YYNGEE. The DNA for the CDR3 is TGTGCCAGCAGCGTAGCCCTTGCCCAATACAATGAGCAGTTCTTC. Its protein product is CASSVALAQYNEQFF.

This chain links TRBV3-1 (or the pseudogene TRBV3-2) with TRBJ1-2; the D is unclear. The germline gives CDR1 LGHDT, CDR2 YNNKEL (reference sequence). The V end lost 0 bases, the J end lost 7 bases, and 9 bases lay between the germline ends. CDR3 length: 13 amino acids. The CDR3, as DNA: TGTGCCAGCAGCCAAGAATGGAACAGTGGCTACACCTTC. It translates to CASSQEWNSGYTF.

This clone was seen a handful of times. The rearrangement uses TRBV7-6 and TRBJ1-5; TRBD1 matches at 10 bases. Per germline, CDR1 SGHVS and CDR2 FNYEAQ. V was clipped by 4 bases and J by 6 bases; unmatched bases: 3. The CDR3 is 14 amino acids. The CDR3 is CASSSGTGVQPQHF. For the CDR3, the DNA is TGTGCCAGCAGCTCCGGGACAGGGGTTCAGCCCCAGCATTTT.

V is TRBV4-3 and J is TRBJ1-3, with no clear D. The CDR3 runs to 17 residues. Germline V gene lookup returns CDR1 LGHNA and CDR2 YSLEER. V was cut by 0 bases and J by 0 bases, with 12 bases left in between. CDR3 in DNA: TGCGCCAGCAGCCAAGACGGCCCCTCTAGCTCTGGAAACACCATATATTTT. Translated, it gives CASSQDGPSSSGNTIYF.

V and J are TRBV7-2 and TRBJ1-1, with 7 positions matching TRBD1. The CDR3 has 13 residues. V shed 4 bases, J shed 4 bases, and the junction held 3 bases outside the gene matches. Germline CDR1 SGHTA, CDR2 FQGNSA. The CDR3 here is CASSSRDSTEAFF. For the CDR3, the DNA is TGTGCCAGCAGCTCGCGGGACAGCACTGAAGCTTTCTTT. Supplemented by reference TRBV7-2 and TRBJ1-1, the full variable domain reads GAGVSQSPSNKVTEKGKDVELRCDPISGHTALYWYRQSLGQGLEFLIYFQGNSAPDKSGLPSDRFSAERTGGSVSTLTIQRTQQEDSAVYLCASSSRDSTEAFFGQGTRLTVV.

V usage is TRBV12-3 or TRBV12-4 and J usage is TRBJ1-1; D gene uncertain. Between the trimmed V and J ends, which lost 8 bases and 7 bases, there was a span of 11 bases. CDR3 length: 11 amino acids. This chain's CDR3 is CASLTGVEAFF. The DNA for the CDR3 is TGTGCCAGCCTAACTGGAGTTGAAGCTTTCTTT.

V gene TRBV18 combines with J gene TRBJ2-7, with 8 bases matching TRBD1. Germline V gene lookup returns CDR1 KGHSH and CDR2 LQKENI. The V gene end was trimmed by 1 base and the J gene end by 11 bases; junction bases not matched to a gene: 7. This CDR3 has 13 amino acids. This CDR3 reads CASSPREEQGEYF. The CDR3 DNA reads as TGTGCCAGCTCACCACGGGAGGAACAGGGGGAGTACTTC.

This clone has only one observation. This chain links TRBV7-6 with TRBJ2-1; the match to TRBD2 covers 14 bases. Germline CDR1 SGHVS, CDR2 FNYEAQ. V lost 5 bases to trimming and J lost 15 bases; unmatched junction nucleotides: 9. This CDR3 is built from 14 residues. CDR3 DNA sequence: TGTGCCAGCAGCAGCGGGACTAGCGGGGGTGGGATGTTCTTC. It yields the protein CASSSGTSGGGMFF.

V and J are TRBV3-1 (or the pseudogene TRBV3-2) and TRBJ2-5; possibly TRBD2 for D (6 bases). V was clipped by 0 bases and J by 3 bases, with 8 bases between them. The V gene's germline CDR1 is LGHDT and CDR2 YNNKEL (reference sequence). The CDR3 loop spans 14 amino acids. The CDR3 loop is CASSQDGTEETQYF. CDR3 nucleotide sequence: TGTGCCAGCAGCCAAGATGGGACTGAAGAGACCCAGTACTTC.

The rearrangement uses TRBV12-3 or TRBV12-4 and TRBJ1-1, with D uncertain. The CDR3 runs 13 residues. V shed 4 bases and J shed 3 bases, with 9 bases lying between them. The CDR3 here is CASSWRAYTEAFF. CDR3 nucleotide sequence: TGTGCCAGCAGTTGGCGGGCCTACACTGAAGCTTTCTTT.

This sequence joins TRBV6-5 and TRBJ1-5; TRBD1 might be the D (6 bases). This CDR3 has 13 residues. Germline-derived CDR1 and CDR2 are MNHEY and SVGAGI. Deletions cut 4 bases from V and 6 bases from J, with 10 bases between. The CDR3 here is CASSSTGIQPQHF. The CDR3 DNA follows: TGTGCCAGCAGTTCCACAGGGATTCAGCCCCAGCATTTT.

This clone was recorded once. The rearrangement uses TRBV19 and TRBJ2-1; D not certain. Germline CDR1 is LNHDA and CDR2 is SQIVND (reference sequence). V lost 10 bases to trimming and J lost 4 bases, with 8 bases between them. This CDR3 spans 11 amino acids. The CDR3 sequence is CATSRYNEQFF. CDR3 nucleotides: TGTGCCACCTCCCGATACAATGAGCAGTTCTTC.

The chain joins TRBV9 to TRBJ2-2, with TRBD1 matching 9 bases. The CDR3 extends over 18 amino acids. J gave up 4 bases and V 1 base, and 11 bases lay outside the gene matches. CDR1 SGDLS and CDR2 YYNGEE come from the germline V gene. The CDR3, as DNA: TGTGCCAGCAGCGTAACCTCGGGACAGGGATTAGTCACCGGGGAGCTGTTTTTT. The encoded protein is CASSVTSGQGLVTGELFF.

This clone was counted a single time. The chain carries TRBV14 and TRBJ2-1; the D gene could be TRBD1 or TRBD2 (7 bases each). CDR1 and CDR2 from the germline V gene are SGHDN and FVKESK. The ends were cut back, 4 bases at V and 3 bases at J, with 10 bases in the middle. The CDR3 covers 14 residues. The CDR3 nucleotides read TGTGCCAGCAGCCCAGGGGGGGGCTACAATGAGCAGTTCTTC. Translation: CASSPGGGYNEQFF. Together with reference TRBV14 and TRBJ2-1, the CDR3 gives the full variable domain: EAGVTQFPSHSVIEKGQTVTLRCDPISGHDNLYWYRRVMGKEIKFLLHFVKESKQDESGMPNNRFLAERTGGTYSTLKVQPAELEDSGVYFCASSPGGGYNEQFFGPGTRLTVL.

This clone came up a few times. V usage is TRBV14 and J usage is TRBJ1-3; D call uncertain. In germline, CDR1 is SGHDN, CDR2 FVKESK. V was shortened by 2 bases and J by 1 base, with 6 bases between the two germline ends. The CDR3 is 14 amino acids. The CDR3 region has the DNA TGTGCCAGCAGCCAAACTGGATCTGGAAACACCATATATTTT. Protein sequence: CASSQTGSGNTIYF.

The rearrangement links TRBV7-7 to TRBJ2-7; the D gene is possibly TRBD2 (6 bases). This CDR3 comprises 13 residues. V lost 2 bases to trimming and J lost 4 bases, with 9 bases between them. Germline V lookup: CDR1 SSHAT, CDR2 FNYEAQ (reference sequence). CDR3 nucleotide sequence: TGTGCCAGCAGCTTACAGAGCGGGTACGAGCAGTACTTC. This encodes CASSLQSGYEQYF.

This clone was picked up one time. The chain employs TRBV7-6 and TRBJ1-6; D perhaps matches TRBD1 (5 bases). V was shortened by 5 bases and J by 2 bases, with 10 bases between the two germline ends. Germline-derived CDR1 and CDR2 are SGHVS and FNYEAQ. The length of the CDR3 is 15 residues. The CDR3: CASSRDRTYNSPLHF. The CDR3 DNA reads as TGTGCCAGCAGCCGAGACAGAACCTATAATTCACCCCTCCACTTT.

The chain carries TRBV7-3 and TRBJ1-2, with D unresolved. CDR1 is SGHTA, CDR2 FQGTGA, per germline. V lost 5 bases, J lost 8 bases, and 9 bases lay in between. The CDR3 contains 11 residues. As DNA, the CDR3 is TGTGCCAGCAGCGACGGGGTAGGCTACACCTTC. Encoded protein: CASSDGVGYTF.

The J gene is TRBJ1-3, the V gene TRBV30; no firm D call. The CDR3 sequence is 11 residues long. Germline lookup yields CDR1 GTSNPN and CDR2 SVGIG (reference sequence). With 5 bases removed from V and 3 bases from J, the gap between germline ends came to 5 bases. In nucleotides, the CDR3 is TGTGCCTGGGTTGGTGGAAACACCATATATTTT. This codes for CAWVGGNTIYF.

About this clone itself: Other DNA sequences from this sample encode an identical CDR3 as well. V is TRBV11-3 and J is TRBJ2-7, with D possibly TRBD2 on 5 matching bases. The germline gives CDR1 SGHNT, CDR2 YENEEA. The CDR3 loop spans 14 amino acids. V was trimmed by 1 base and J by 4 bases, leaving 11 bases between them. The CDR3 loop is CASSLGGGGYEQYF. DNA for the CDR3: TGTGCCAGCAGCTTAGGCGGAGGAGGATACGAGCAGTACTTC.

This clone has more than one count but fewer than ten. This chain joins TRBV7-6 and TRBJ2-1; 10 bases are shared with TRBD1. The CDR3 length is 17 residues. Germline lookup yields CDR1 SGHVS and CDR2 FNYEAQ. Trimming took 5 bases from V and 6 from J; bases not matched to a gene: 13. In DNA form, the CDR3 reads TGTGCCAGCAGCCCACTCCGGGGACAGGGGATCTTCAATGAGCAGTTCTTC. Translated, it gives CASSPLRGQGIFNEQFF.

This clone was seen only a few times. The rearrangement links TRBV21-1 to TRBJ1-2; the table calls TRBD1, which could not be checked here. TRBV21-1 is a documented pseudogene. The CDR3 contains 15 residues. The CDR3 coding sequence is TGTGCCAGCAGCACCCTTGCAGGGGAAATCTATGGCTACACCTTC. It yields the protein CASSTLAGEIYGYTF.

Here the CDR3 reads CAWGGLGEQYF. CDR3 nucleotides: TGTGCCTGGGGGGGACTCGGCGAGCAGTACTTC. The genes are TRBV30 and TRBJ2-7; D possibly corresponds to TRBD2 (6 bases). The CDR3 sequence is 11 residues long. Germline CDR1 and CDR2: GTSNPN and SVGIG (reference sequence). V lost 5 bases to trimming and J lost 6 bases, with 11 bases between them.

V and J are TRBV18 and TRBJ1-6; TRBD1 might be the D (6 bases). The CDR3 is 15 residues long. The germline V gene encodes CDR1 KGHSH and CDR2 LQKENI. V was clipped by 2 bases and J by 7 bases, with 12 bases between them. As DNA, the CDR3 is TGTGCCAGCTCACCATCTGGACAGTTCAATTCACCCCTCCACTTT. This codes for CASSPSGQFNSPLHF. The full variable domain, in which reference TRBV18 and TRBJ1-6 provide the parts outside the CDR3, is NAGVMQNPRHLVRRRGQEARLRCSPMKGHSHVYWYRQLPEEGLKFMVYLQKENIIDESGMPKERFSAEFPKEGPSILRIQQVVRGDSAAYFCASSPSGQFNSPLHFGNGTRLTVT.

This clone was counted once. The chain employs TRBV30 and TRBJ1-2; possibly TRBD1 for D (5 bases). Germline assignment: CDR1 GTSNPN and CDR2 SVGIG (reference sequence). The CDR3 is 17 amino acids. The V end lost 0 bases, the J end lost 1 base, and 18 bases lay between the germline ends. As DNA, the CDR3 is TGTGCCTGGAGTGTGGGGCAGGGAGCTGGTGGTAACTATGGCTACACCTTC. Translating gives CAWSVGQGAGGNYGYTF.

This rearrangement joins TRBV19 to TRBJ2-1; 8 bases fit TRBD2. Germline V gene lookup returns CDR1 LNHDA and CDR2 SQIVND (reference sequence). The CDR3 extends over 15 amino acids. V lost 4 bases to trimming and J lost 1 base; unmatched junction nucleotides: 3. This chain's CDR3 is CASSTLAGSYNEQFF. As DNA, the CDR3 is TGTGCCAGTAGTACCTTAGCGGGGTCCTACAATGAGCAGTTCTTC.

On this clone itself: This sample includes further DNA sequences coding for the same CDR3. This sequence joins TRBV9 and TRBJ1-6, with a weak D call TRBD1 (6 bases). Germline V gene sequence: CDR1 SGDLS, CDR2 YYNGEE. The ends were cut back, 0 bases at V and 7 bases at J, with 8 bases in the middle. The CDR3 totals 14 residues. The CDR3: CASSVEQGNSPLHF. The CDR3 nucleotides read TGTGCCAGCAGCGTAGAACAGGGAAATTCACCCCTCCACTTT. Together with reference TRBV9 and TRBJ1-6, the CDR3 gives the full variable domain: DSGVTQTPKHLITATGQRVTLRCSPRSGDLSVYWYQQSLDQGLQFLIQYYNGEERAKGNILERFSAQQFPDLHSELNLSSLELGDSALYFCASSVEQGNSPLHFGNGTRLTVT.